What follows are 17 T cell receptor beta chains derived from one specimen sequenced in a study of control samples from healthy donors and cancer patients (dated by TCRdb to about 2020). The library was prepared using the immunoSEQ multiplex PCR assay. As stored in TCRdb, this immuneACCESS dataset retains in-frame rearrangements with V and J assigned. A fraction of the clones does not appear; measured against another copy, unresolved V genes explain less than half of the discrepancy, and the remainder lacks a known reason. The sample table shows around 78,000 clones, and around 94% are seen once. The ten top clones hold less than 6% of the sample. The sequenced material came from blood. The receptors originated from a woman aged 18-29 years in good health.

The CDR3 sequence is CASMGRMVNIQYF. Written as DNA, the CDR3 is TGTGCCAGTATGGGGAGGATGGTAAACATTCAGTACTTC. The chain is built from TRBV19 and TRBJ2-4; maybe TRBD2 (6 bases). Trimming shortened V by 7 bases and J by 6 bases, and 13 bases separated the two germline ends. From germline, CDR1 is LNHDA and CDR2 SQIVND (reference sequence). The CDR3 covers 13 residues.

In DNA form, the CDR3 reads TGCAGCCTACAAGCCGTGCAGAACATTCAGTACTTC. It codes for CSLQAVQNIQYF. The V call is TRBV29-1, the J call TRBJ2-4; D gene ambiguous. The germline gives CDR1 SQVTM, CDR2 ANQGSEA. The CDR3 sequence is 12 residues long. Trimming removed 8 bases from V and 7 bases from J, with 15 bases in between.

The chain employs TRBV15 and TRBJ1-1; D is perhaps TRBD1 (6 bases). The germline V gene encodes CDR1 LNHNV and CDR2 YYDKDF (reference sequence). CDR3 length equals 13 residues. V gave up 7 bases and J gave up 2 bases, with 11 bases separating them. CDR3 sequence reads: CATKQGRNTEAFF. CDR3 in DNA: TGTGCCACCAAACAGGGTCGAAACACTGAAGCTTTCTTT.

The chain combines TRBV6-6 with TRBJ2-7; weak D call: TRBD2 (7 bases). CDR1 and CDR2 (germline): MNHNY, SVGAGI (reference sequence). V was cut by 5 bases and J by 4 bases, with 12 bases left in between. The CDR3 consists of 13 residues. The CDR3, as DNA: TGTGCCAGCAGTCCCGGGGGGCAATACGAGCAGTACTTC. This codes for CASSPGGQYEQYF.

This chain links TRBV10-2 with TRBJ2-1; maybe TRBD2 (7 bases). Germline loops: CDR1 WSHSY, CDR2 SAAADI. V lost 8 bases, J lost 4 bases, and 33 bases lay in between. The CDR3 has 20 amino acids. The CDR3 DNA reads TGCGCCAGCCGTCCAGCAGTGAATTATGGGGGGGCTAGTCTTTACAATGAGCAGTTCTTC. Translating it yields CASRPAVNYGGASLYNEQFF.

The rearrangement links TRBV6-5 to TRBJ1-6; D call uncertain. V lost 4 bases, J lost 6 bases, and 13 bases lay in between. The V gene's germline CDR1 is MNHEY and CDR2 SVGAGI. The CDR3 extends over 15 amino acids. CDR3 DNA sequence: TGTGCCAGCAGTTTTGCTCGTCCCGGTAATTCACCCCTCCACTTT. It codes for CASSFARPGNSPLHF.

V usage is TRBV18 and J usage is TRBJ2-2, with 10 bases that match TRBD2. CDR1 is KGHSH, CDR2 LQKENI, per germline. The CDR3 consists of 19 residues. V gave up 3 bases and J gave up 3 bases; unmatched junction bases: 13. The CDR3 here is CASSPVGLALYRDTGELFF. CDR3 DNA sequence: TGTGCCAGCTCACCGGTGGGACTAGCGCTATATCGGGACACCGGGGAGCTGTTTTTT. The complete variable domain, with remaining parts taken from reference TRBV18 and TRBJ2-2, reads NAGVMQNPRHLVRRRGQEARLRCSPMKGHSHVYWYRQLPEEGLKFMVYLQKENIIDESGMPKERFSAEFPKEGPSILRIQQVVRGDSAAYFCASSPVGLALYRDTGELFFGEGSRLTVL.

This clone was picked up one time. The chain is built from TRBV19 and TRBJ2-1; 11 bases line up with TRBD1. V was clipped by 3 bases and J by 5 bases; unmatched bases: 3. The germline V gene encodes CDR1 LNHDA and CDR2 SQIVND (reference sequence). The CDR3 covers 15 residues. CDR3 DNA: TGTGCCAGTAGTATGGACAGGGGGCTAAACAATGAGCAGTTCTTC. Encoded protein: CASSMDRGLNNEQFF. Drawing the rest from reference TRBV19 and TRBJ2-1, the complete variable domain is DGGITQSPKYLFRKEGQNVTLSCEQNLNHDAMYWYRQDPGQGLRLIYYSQIVNDFQKGDIAEGYSVSREKKESFPLTVTSAQKNPTAFYLCASSMDRGLNNEQFFGPGTRLTVL.

The chain has TRBV28 and TRBJ1-2; D possibly corresponds to TRBD1 (5 bases). CDR3 size: 14 residues. Trimming removed 5 bases at V and 6 bases at J, with 16 bases between. The germline gives CDR1 MDHEN, CDR2 SYDVKM. CDR3 DNA: TGTGCCAGCAGTCCGCAGGGTTGGGGTAATGGCTACACCTTC. Translating gives CASSPQGWGNGYTF.

The chain employs TRBV10-2 and TRBJ2-3; TRBD1 is a possible D gene (6 bases). Germline values: CDR1 WSHSY, CDR2 SAAADI. The length of the CDR3 is 15 residues. V dropped 6 bases and J dropped 0 bases, with 13 bases sitting between them. CDR3 region: CASRDQGFSTDTQYF. CDR3 DNA: TGCGCCAGCAGGGATCAGGGGTTTAGCACAGATACGCAGTATTTT.

The chain combines TRBV4-3 with TRBJ2-1, with TRBD2 matching over 8 bases. The CDR3 runs to 17 residues. V lost 0 bases to trimming and J lost 0 bases; unmatched junction nucleotides: 4. The germline V gene encodes CDR1 LGHNA and CDR2 YSLEER. CDR3 protein: CASSQDPSGSSYNEQFF. In nucleotides, the CDR3 is TGCGCCAGCAGCCAAGATCCCAGCGGGAGCTCCTACAATGAGCAGTTCTTC.

The chain combines TRBV23-1 with TRBJ2-7, with 7 bases identical to TRBD2. Being an ORF, TRBV23-1 has a function that is uncertain. Losses at the gene ends were 0 bases for V and 2 bases for J; bases not matched to a gene: 13. This CDR3 contains 18 residues. CDR3 in amino acids: CASSQSPGGSGSTYEQYF. The CDR3 nucleotides are TGCGCCAGCAGTCAATCTCCCGGGGGGTCGGGTTCGACCTACGAGCAGTACTTC.

The chain recombines TRBV30 with TRBJ1-2; perhaps TRBD1 as D (5 bases). Trimming took 7 bases from V and 3 from J, leaving 21 bases between them. The CDR3 consists of 15 residues. Germline V gene sequence: CDR1 GTSNPN, CDR2 SVGIG (reference sequence). The CDR3 sequence is CALITTQGFDYGYTF. CDR3 bases: TGTGCCTTAATTACTACTCAGGGATTTGACTATGGCTACACCTTC.

The chain has TRBV9 and TRBJ2-7; TRBD2 agrees at 7 bases. Trimming removed 4 bases from V and 4 bases from J; junction bases left unmatched: 11. The germline V gene has CDR1 SGDLS and CDR2 YYNGEE. The CDR3 sequence is 15 residues long. The CDR3 nucleotides are TGTGCCAGCAGCACCACGGGGGGACTAATGTACGAGCAGTACTTC. Its translation is CASSTTGGLMYEQYF.

The CDR3 nucleotides read TGTGCCAGCAGCTTGGGCCCGGGGTTCCAAGAGACCCAGTACTTC. Its translation: CASSLGPGFQETQYF. The chain links TRBV5-6 to TRBJ2-5; TRBD2 is a possible D gene (5 bases). V lost 0 bases, J lost 1 base, and 10 bases lay in between. The germline CDR1 and CDR2 sequences are SGHDT and YYEEEE. This CDR3 region has 15 residues.

In the case of this clone: At one of its ends the junction is not consistent with the germline gene, which may arise from a read error. V gene TRBV27 combines with J gene TRBJ2-7; 7 bases line up with TRBD2. The length of the CDR3 is 14 residues. Germline values: CDR1 MNHEY, CDR2 SMNVEV (reference sequence). The DNA for the CDR3 is TGTGCCAGCAGTGTATCAGCGGGGACTTACGAGCAGTACTTC. Residues: CASSVSAGTYEQYF.

This sequence joins TRBV24-1 and TRBJ2-5, with no clear D. Trimming stripped 3 bases from V and 5 bases from J, with 12 bases between. Germline CDR1 is KGHDR and CDR2 is SFDVKD. CDR3 length equals 14 residues. The CDR3 sequence: CATSDPNQVETQYF. The CDR3 nucleotides are TGTGCCACCAGTGATCCTAACCAAGTCGAGACCCAGTACTTC.